Detailed here is one T cell receptor beta chain. This sample stems from a study of blood T cell repertoires in COVID-19. Only in-frame clones appear in the TCRdb table, and some are missing; sequencing was by immunoSEQ multiplex PCR. The data contain under 300,000 clones, roughly 90% of them singletons. The CDR3 runs to 15 residues. V was clipped by 6 bases and J by 0 bases, with 12 bases between them. The germline CDR1 and CDR2 sequences are MNHEY and SMNVEV (reference sequence). Sequencing input: PBMCs or T cells enriched from blood (not recorded which). The source is a woman aged 30 to 39 who had recovered from COVID-19. The V gene is TRBV27, the J gene TRBJ1-3; tentatively, D is TRBD1 (5 bases). CDR3 nucleotide sequence: TGTGCCAGCAGACCCGTCGGGGGCTCTGGAAACACCATATATTTT. Translating gives CASRPVGGSGNTIYF.